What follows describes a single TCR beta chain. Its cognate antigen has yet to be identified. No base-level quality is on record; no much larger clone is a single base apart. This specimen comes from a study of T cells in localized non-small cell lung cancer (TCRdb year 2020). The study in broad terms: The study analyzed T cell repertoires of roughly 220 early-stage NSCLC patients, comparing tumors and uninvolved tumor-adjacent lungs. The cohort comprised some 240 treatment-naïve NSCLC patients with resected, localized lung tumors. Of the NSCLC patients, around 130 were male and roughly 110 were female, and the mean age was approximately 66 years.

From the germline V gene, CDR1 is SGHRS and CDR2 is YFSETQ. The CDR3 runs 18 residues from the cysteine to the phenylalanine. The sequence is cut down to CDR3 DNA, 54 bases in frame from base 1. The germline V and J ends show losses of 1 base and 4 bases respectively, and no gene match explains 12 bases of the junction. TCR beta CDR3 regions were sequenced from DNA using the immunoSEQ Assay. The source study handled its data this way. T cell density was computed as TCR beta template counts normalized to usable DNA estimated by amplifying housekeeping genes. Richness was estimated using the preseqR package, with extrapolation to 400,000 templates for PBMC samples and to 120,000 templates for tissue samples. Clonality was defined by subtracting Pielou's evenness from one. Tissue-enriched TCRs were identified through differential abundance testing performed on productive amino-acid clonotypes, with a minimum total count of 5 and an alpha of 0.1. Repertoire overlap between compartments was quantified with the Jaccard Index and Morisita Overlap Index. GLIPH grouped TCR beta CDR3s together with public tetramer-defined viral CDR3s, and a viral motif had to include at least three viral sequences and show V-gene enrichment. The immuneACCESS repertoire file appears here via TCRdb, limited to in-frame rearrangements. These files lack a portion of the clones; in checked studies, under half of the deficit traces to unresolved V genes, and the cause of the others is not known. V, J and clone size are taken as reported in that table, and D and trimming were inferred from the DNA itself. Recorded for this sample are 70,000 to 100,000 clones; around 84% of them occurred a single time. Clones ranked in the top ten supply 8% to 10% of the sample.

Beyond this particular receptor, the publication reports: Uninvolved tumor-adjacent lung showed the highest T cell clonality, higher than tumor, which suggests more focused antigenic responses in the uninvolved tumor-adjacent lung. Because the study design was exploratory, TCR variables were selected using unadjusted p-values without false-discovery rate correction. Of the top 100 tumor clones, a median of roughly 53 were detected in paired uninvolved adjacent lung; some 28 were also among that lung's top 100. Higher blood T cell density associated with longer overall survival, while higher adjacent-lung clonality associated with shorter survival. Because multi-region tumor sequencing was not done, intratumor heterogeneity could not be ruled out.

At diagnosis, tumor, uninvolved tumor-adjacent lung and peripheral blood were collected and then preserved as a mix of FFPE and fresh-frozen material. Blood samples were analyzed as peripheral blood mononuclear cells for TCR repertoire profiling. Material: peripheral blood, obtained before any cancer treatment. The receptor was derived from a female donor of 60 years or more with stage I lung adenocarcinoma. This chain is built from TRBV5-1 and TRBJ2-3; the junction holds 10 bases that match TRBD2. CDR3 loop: CASSLLGTSAPGADTQYF. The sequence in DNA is TGCGCCAGCAGCTTGCTGGGGACTAGCGCACCGGGGGCAGATACGCAGTATTTT. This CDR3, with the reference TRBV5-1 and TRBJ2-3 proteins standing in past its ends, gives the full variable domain KAGVTQTPRYLIKTRGQQVTLSCSPISGHRSVSWYQQTPGQGLQFLFEYFSETQRNKGNFPGRFSGRQFSNSRSEMNVSTLELGDSALYLCASSLLGTSAPGADTQYFGPGTRLTVL.